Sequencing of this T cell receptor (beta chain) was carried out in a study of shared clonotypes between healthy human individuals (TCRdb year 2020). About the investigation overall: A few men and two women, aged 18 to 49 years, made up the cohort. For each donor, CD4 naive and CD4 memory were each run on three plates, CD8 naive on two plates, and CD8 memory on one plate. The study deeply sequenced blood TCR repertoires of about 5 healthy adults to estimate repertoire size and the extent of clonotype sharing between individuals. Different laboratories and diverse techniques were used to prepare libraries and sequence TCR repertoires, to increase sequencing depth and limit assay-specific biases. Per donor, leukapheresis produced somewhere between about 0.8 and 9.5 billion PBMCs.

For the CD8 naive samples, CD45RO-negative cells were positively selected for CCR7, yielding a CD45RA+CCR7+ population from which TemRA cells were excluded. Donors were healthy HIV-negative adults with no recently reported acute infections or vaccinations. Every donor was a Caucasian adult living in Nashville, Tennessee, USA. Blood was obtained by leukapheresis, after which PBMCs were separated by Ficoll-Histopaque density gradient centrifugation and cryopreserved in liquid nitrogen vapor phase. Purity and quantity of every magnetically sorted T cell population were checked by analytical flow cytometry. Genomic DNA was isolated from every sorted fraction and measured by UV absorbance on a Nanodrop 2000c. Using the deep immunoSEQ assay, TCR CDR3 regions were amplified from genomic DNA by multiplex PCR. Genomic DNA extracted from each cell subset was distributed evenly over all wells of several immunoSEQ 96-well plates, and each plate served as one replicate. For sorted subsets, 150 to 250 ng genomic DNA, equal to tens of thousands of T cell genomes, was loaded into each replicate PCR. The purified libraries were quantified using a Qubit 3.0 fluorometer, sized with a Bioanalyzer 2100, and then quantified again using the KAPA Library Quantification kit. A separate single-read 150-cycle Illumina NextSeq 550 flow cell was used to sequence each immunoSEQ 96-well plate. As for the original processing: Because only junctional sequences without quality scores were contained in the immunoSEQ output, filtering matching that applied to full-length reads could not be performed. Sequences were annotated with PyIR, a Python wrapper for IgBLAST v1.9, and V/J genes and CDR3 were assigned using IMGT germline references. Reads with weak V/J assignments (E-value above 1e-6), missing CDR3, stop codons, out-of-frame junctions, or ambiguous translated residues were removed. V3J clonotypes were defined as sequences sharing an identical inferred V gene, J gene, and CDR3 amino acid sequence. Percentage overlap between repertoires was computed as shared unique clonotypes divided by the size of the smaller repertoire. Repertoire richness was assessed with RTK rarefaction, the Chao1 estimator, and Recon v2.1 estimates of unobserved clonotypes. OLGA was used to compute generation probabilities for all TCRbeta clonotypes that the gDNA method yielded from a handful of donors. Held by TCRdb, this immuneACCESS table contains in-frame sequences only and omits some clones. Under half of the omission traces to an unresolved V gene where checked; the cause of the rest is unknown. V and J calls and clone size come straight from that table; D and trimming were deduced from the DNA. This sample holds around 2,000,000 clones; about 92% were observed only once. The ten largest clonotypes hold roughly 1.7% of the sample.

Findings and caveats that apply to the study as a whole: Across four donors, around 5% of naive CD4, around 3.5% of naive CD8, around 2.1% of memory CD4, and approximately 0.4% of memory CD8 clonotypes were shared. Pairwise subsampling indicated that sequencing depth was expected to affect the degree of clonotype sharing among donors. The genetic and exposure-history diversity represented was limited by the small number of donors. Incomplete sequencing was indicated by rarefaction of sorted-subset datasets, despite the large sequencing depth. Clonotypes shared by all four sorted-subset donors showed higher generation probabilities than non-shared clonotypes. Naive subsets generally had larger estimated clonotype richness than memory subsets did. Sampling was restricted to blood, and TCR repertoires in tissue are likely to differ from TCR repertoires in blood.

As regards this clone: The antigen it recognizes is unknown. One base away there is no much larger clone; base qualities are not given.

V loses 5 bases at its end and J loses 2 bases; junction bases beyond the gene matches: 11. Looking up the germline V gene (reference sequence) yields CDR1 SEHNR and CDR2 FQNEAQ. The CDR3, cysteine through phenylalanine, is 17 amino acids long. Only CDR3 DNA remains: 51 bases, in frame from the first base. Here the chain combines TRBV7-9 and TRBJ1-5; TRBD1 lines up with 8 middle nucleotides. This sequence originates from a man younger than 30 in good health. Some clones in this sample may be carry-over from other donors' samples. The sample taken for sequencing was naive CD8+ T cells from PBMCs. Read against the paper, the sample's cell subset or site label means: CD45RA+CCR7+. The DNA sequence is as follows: TGTGCCAGCAGCAGCACCGGGACAGGTTTAGGCAATCAGCCCCAGCATTTT. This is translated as CASSSTGTGLGNQPQHF.